A selection of T cell receptor beta chains follows, all from one sample in a study of blood T cell repertoires in COVID-19. Assay: immunoSEQ multiplex PCR; the TCRdb copy retains only in-frame clones and omits some. The sample includes about 59,000 clones, about four fifths of them seen just once. The sequenced sample consisted of peripheral blood. Every receptor here comes from an elderly woman with acute or convalescent COVID-19. CDR3s include the opening cysteine and the closing phenylalanine or tryptophan.

V gene | CDR3 protein
TRBV29-1 | CSGGRDRPPSGNTIYF
TRBV6-5 | CASWEKTGANNEQFF
TRBV6-4 | CASSLNSNQPQHF
TRBV7-3 | CASSLGLGSPLHF
TRBV24-1 | CATSAEWGLAVGKDTGELFF
TRBV4-1 | CASSQDPGSSYEQYF
TRBV7-2 | CASSLQGRAQPQHF
TRBV19 | CASSMDGQGNYGYTF
TRBV15 | CATAGTGGDEQYF
TRBV18 | CASSPLAGGETGELFF
TRBV29-1 | CSVDSGQVNQPQHF
TRBV5-1 | CASSLSAGESYEQYF
TRBV6-5 | CASSSGTGVSPLHF
TRBV19 | CASSPRDRGPQNYGYTF
TRBV7-9 | CASSRGQGVTEAFF
TRBV7-3 | CASSLTRAGGSYEQYF
TRBV6-5 | CASSLAGAVSDTQYF
TRBV14 | CASSPRTGLGANVLTF
TRBV11-2 | CASSLQPKTEVEQYF
TRBV6-5 | CASRKGQGNTEAFF
TRBV9 | CASSIAWADEKLFF
TRBV2 | CASSELAGGYNEQFF
TRBV27 | CATSGGPIGLAAVNTQYF
TRBV2 | CASSWTRGAYNEQFF
TRBV6-2/TRBV6-3 | CASSSAGAGANVLTF
TRBV28 | CASSFPRQGQPQHF